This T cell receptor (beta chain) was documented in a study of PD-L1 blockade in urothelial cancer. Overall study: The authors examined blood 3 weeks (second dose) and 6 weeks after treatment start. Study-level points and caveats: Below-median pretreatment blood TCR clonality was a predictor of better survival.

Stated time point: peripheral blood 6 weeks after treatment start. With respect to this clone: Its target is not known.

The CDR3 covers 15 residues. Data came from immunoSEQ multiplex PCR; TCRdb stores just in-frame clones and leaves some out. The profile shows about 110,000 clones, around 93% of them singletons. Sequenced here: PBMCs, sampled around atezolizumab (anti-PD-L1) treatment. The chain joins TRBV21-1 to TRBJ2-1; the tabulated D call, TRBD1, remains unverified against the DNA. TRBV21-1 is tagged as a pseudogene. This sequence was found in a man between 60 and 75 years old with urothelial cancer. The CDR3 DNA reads TGTGCCAGCAGGAAAAGACGAACAGCCTACAATGAGCAGTTCTTC. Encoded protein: CASRKRRTAYNEQFF.